What follows are 30 T cell receptor beta chains derived from one specimen sequenced in a study of shared T cell receptors in the human thymus. The data were produced by immunoSEQ multiplex PCR, yet TCRdb's version contains in-frame clones alone and is incomplete. The sample has about 500,000 clones, 75% to 85% seen once. These records were also assigned to another study, of human thymus T cells.

The sequencing input was thymocytes. Receptors originate from a boy in the first two years of life with a congenital heart defect.

This clone has just a few counts. This chain joins TRBV29-1 and TRBJ2-1, with 14 bases that match TRBD2. CDR1 is SQVTM and CDR2 is ANQGSEA in the germline V gene. V trimming: 3 bases; J trimming: 3 bases; junction bases outside the gene matches: 13. The CDR3 extends over 19 amino acids. The CDR3 region has the DNA TGCAGCGTTGATCTGCCGGGACTAGCGGGAGATACGGACTACAATGAGCAGTTCTTC. As protein: CSVDLPGLAGDTDYNEQFF.

The chain joins TRBV5-8 to TRBJ2-2; D might be TRBD2 (5 bases). This CDR3 comprises 16 residues. V was clipped by 4 bases and J by 6 bases, with 19 bases between them. From germline, CDR1 is SGHTS and CDR2 YDEGEE. CDR3 protein: CASSTVIREWSGELFF. CDR3 nucleotides: TGTGCCAGCAGCACCGTAATTAGGGAGTGGTCCGGGGAGCTGTTTTTT.

V is TRBV6-1 and J is TRBJ2-3, with D possibly being TRBD2 (6 bases). Germline V gene lookup returns CDR1 MNHNS and CDR2 SASEGT. Trimming left V 6 bases short and J 2 bases short, with 12 bases between. There are 14 residues in the CDR3. CDR3 region: CASSLWDSTDTQYF. Written as DNA, the CDR3 is TGTGCCAGCAGCCTCTGGGACTCCACAGATACGCAGTATTTT.

The chain is built from TRBV5-6 and TRBJ1-1, with TRBD1 matching over 7 bases. J gave up 1 base and V 2 bases, and 8 bases lay outside the gene matches. This CDR3 contains 16 residues. In germline, CDR1 is SGHDT, CDR2 YYEEEE. The CDR3 loop is CASSLVSGTENTEAFF. CDR3 in DNA: TGTGCCAGCAGCTTAGTGTCCGGGACAGAGAACACTGAAGCTTTCTTT.

The J gene is TRBJ1-2, the V gene TRBV5-4; 7 bases map to TRBD1. Germline V gene lookup returns CDR1 SGHNT and CDR2 YYREEE (reference sequence). The length of the CDR3 is 13 residues. The trim removed 4 bases at V and 3 bases at J, leaving 3 bases unmatched. The CDR3 reads CASSTQGDYGYTF. CDR3 DNA sequence: TGTGCCAGCAGCACTCAGGGGGACTATGGCTACACCTTC.

The rearrangement joins TRBV30 to TRBJ2-2, with 14 bases that match TRBD2. This CDR3 has 17 residues. The V and J ends lost 5 bases and 3 bases, in that order; junction bases with no gene match: 8. Looked up from germline, CDR1 is GTSNPN and CDR2 is SVGIG (reference sequence). The CDR3 here is CAWGQGLAGEYTGELFF. In DNA, the CDR3 is TGTGCCTGGGGGCAGGGACTAGCGGGAGAATACACCGGGGAGCTGTTTTTT.

The genes are TRBV18 and TRBJ2-7; maybe TRBD1 (5 bases). The CDR3 length is 16 residues. Trimming took off 3 bases at V and 3 bases at J, with 18 bases between the two ends. CDR1 is KGHSH, CDR2 LQKENI, per germline. This chain's CDR3 is CASSPTQVGSLYEQYF. CDR3 coding DNA: TGTGCCAGCTCACCCACACAGGTAGGATCGCTCTACGAGCAGTACTTC.

The gene calls are TRBV25-1 and TRBJ2-7, with a weak D call TRBD1 (5 bases). The CDR3 has 13 amino acids. The V end was cut by 6 bases, the J end by 0 bases, with 9 bases between. In germline, CDR1 is MGHDK, CDR2 SYGVNS. The CDR3 bases are TGTGCCAGCAGGGACACGTCCTCCTACGAGCAGTACTTC. Translating gives CASRDTSSYEQYF.

This chain links TRBV30 with TRBJ2-7, with TRBD1 identical over 8 bases. CDR3 size: 15 residues. V was pared by 1 base and J by 2 bases, with 7 bases of the junction left unmatched. Germline CDR1 GTSNPN, CDR2 SVGIG (reference sequence). Here the CDR3 reads CAWSALPDRAYEQYF. The CDR3 DNA is TGTGCCTGGAGTGCCCTCCCGGACAGGGCCTACGAGCAGTACTTC.

This chain joins TRBV18 and TRBJ2-7; D may be TRBD1 (5 bases). Trimming took off 6 bases at V and 2 bases at J, with 17 bases between the two ends. CDR1 and CDR2 (germline): KGHSH, LQKENI. This CDR3 has 15 residues. CDR3 sequence: CASSPFADSPYEQYF. CDR3 DNA sequence: TGTGCCAGCTCCCCTTTCGCCGACAGTCCCTACGAGCAGTACTTC. The entire variable domain, with the rest obtained from reference TRBV18 and TRBJ2-7, is as follows: NAGVMQNPRHLVRRRGQEARLRCSPMKGHSHVYWYRQLPEEGLKFMVYLQKENIIDESGMPKERFSAEFPKEGPSILRIQQVVRGDSAAYFCASSPFADSPYEQYFGPGTRLTVT.

This clone appeared a few times. J is TRBJ2-1 and V is TRBV7-8; a possible D gene is TRBD2 (7 bases). Germline CDR1 reads SGHVS; CDR2 reads FQNEAQ. The CDR3 contains 15 residues. The ends were cut back, 5 bases at V and 9 bases at J, with 20 bases in the middle. This chain's CDR3 is CASSLGGRVRIEQFF. The CDR3 coding sequence is TGTGCCAGCAGCCTAGGGGGGAGGGTTAGGATTGAGCAGTTCTTC.

The chain carries TRBV5-4 and TRBJ2-7; D not resolved. CDR1 is SGHNT, CDR2 YYREEE, per germline (reference sequence). Trimming pared 3 bases from V and 1 base from J, leaving 5 bases between. The CDR3 runs to 12 residues. CDR3 amino acids: CASSSVSYEQYF. The CDR3 DNA reads TGTGCCAGCAGCTCCGTATCCTACGAGCAGTACTTC.

V is TRBV15 and J is TRBJ1-2, with 9 bases identical to TRBD1. The V gene's germline CDR1 is LNHNV and CDR2 YYDKDF (reference sequence). This CDR3 is built from 14 residues. V lost 3 bases, J lost 6 bases, and 5 bases stayed unmatched. The CDR3 nucleotides are TGTGCCACCAGCAGTCTCGGACAGGGGAATGGCTACACCTTC. Its translation is CATSSLGQGNGYTF.

This clone has a single count. The chain combines TRBV9 with TRBJ2-1; D gene unclear. V was trimmed by 2 bases and J by 2 bases, leaving 11 bases between them. Germline assignment: CDR1 SGDLS and CDR2 YYNGEE. The length of the CDR3 is 15 residues. The CDR3 is CASSVHPRPYNEQFF. The CDR3 bases are TGTGCCAGCAGCGTCCACCCTAGGCCCTACAATGAGCAGTTCTTC.

This clone appeared a few times. The chain carries TRBV14 and TRBJ2-1, with 13 bases aligning to TRBD2. Trimming took 4 bases from V and 0 from J; bases not matched to a gene: 6. The CDR3 extends over 18 amino acids. Germline loops: CDR1 SGHDN, CDR2 FVKESK. The chain's CDR3 is CASSPQLAGGNSYNEQFF. The CDR3 region has the DNA TGTGCCAGCAGCCCACAACTAGCGGGAGGGAACTCCTACAATGAGCAGTTCTTC.

The chain joins TRBV5-1 to TRBJ2-7; 8 bases match TRBD1. The CDR3 contains 15 residues. The V segment lost 4 bases and the J segment 2 bases; nucleotides outside the gene matches: 8. Germline CDR1 reads SGHRS; CDR2 reads YFSETQ. The CDR3 DNA sequence: TGCGCCAGCAGCCCTGGGACAGGATCCCCCTACGAGCAGTACTTC. This sequence encodes CASSPGTGSPYEQYF.

The chain uses TRBV5-1 and TRBJ1-3, with 7 nucleotides matching TRBD1. The CDR3 is 14 residues long. The J segment lost 3 bases and the V segment lost 4 bases, leaving 4 bases of the junction unmatched. Germline V CDR1 and CDR2: SGHRS, YFSETQ. CDR3 residues: CASSLGQLGNTIYF. In DNA form, the CDR3 reads TGCGCCAGCAGCCTGGGACAGCTTGGAAACACCATATATTTT.

The rearrangement links TRBV21-1 to TRBJ1-3. TRBV21-1 corresponds to a pseudogene. The CDR3 length is 16 residues. CDR3 coding DNA: TGTGCCAGCAGCAAAGAGGAGTTTTACTCTGGAAACACCATATATTTT. This sequence encodes CASSKEEFYSGNTIYF.

The rearrangement uses TRBV6-1 and TRBJ1-3; D perhaps matches TRBD1 (5 bases). Germline loops: CDR1 MNHNS, CDR2 SASEGT. This CDR3 has 15 amino acids. Trimming left V 2 bases short and J 0 bases short, with 8 bases between. CDR3 amino acids: CASSETGVSGNTIYF. The CDR3, as DNA: TGTGCCAGCAGTGAAACGGGGGTCTCTGGAAACACCATATATTTT.

The CDR3 DNA follows: TGTGCCAGCAGCCAAGACGACTTAAAATCTGGCTACGAGCAGTACTTC. This translates into CASSQDDLKSGYEQYF. The chain couples TRBV14 to TRBJ2-7; unclear D gene. The CDR3 extends over 16 amino acids. The V gene's germline CDR1 is SGHDN and CDR2 FVKESK. Trimming cost V 0 bases and J 3 bases, with 15 bases left between them.

The chain has TRBV9 and TRBJ2-3; 10 bases are shared with TRBD2. The CDR3 sequence is 19 residues long. CDR1 SGDLS and CDR2 YYNGEE come from the germline V gene. Germline trimming cut 4 bases from V and 6 bases from J; bases unmatched to any gene: 20. CDR3 residues: CASSLKGRASGSLGDTQYF. The CDR3 bases are TGTGCCAGCAGCCTTAAGGGGCGGGCTAGCGGGAGCCTAGGGGATACGCAGTATTTT.

This chain uses TRBV28 with TRBJ1-2; D is possibly TRBD1 (6 bases). V was shortened by 6 bases and J by 2 bases, with 10 bases between the two germline ends. The CDR3 runs 13 residues. Germline CDR1 is MDHEN and CDR2 is SYDVKM. The CDR3 nucleotides read TGTGCCAGCAGAGAAACAGGGAACTATGGCTACACCTTC. Translated, it gives CASRETGNYGYTF.

The CDR3 DNA sequence: TGCGCCAGCAGCCAAGATGAAAAGGCAGGGGGTTCAACAGATACGCAGTATTTT. Translated: CASSQDEKAGGSTDTQYF. V usage is TRBV4-3 and J usage is TRBJ2-3; 7 bases agree with TRBD1. Trimming at V came to 0 bases and at J to 3 bases, leaving 12 bases not matched to a gene. This CDR3 contains 18 residues. The germline CDR1 and CDR2 sequences are LGHNA and YSLEER.

This chain connects TRBV18 to TRBJ2-2, with 8 bases identical to TRBD1. Germline lookup yields CDR1 KGHSH and CDR2 LQKENI. After removal of 3 bases from V and 16 bases from J, the junction contained 7 bases not matched to a gene. This CDR3 contains 12 residues. The CDR3 reads CASSPGQGPTFF. The CDR3 DNA is TGTGCCAGCTCACCCGGACAGGGCCCGACGTTTTTT.

This clone turned up a few times. This specimen includes other DNA sequences encoding the same CDR3. V is TRBV5-4 and J is TRBJ2-1; 8 positions match TRBD2. The CDR3 is 14 amino acids. Trimming at V came to 1 base and at J to 4 bases, leaving 1 base not matched to a gene. Looked up from germline, CDR1 is SGHNT and CDR2 is YYREEE (reference sequence). CDR3 sequence reads: CASSLTSGYNEQFF. In DNA form, the CDR3 reads TGTGCCAGCAGCTTGACTAGCGGATACAATGAGCAGTTCTTC.

The rearrangement links TRBV11-2 to TRBJ2-7; D may be TRBD2 (6 bases). The V gene's germline CDR1 is SGHAT and CDR2 FQNNGV. This CDR3 contains 17 residues. With 5 bases removed from V and 3 bases from J, the gap between germline ends came to 23 bases. The chain's CDR3 is CASSPSLQRAGHYEQYF. CDR3 DNA sequence: TGTGCCAGCAGCCCTTCCCTACAGCGGGCCGGTCACTACGAGCAGTACTTC.

This clone has only a few counts. CDR3 sequence: CASSGLAEHTDTQYF. The CDR3 nucleotides read TGTGCCAGCTCGGGACTAGCGGAGCACACAGATACGCAGTATTTT. This rearrangement joins TRBV25-1 to TRBJ2-3; 11 positions agree with TRBD2. CDR1 is MGHDK and CDR2 is SYGVNS in the germline V gene. Trimming at V came to 8 bases and at J to 2 bases, leaving 6 bases not matched to a gene. The CDR3 has 15 residues.

The chain combines TRBV4-1 with TRBJ2-7; no clear D gene. Trimming took off 4 bases at V and 1 base at J, with 8 bases between the two ends. CDR3 length: 13 residues. CDR1 is MGHRA and CDR2 is YSYEKL in the germline V gene. The CDR3, as DNA: TGCGCCAGCAGCCCGGAGTATTCCTACGAGCAGTACTTC. Its protein product is CASSPEYSYEQYF.

This chain uses TRBV4-1 with TRBJ2-1; D unclear. Trimming pared 1 base from V and 5 bases from J, leaving 9 bases between. Germline V gene sequence: CDR1 MGHRA, CDR2 YSYEKL. The CDR3 length is 14 residues. CDR3 loop: CASSQAKRNNEQFF. The CDR3 nucleotides read TGCGCCAGCAGCCAAGCTAAGAGAAACAATGAGCAGTTCTTC.

This sequence joins TRBV2 and TRBJ1-5, with 7 bases matching TRBD1. CDR1 is SNHLY and CDR2 is FYNNEI in the germline V gene. This CDR3 has 19 amino acids. V gave up 2 bases and J gave up 0 bases; unmatched junction bases: 13. Written as DNA, the CDR3 is TGTGCCAGCAGTGAAACGACAGGGAACCTTTTCTATAGCAATCAGCCCCAGCATTTT. Translated: CASSETTGNLFYSNQPQHF.